Listed here are 32 T cell receptor beta chains from one sample, sequenced in a study of OX40 agonist ivuxolimab in advanced cancers. Clones were sequenced by immunoSEQ multiplex PCR, and TCRdb holds only the in-frame ones, with some missing. The table shows 70,000 to 95,000 clones, with 92% occurring only once. The sequenced sample was CD4+ or CD8+ T cells sorted from blood, obtained in a trial of the OX40 agonist ivuxolimab. The origin of the receptors is an adult with an advanced solid tumor such as melanoma, head and neck, liver or kidney cancer.

The chain links TRBV5-5 to TRBJ2-7; 10 bases align to TRBD1. Germline CDR1 SGHKS, CDR2 YYEKEE (reference sequence). V lost 5 bases and J lost 6; bases outside the gene matches: 5. The CDR3 has 13 amino acids. CDR3 coding DNA: TGTGCCAGCAGTTCGACAGGGGGCGGCGAGCAGTACTTC. It is translated as CASSSTGGGEQYF.

The V gene is TRBV29-1, the J gene TRBJ2-7; 7 nucleotides match TRBD1. Germline CDR1 reads SQVTM; CDR2 reads ANQGSEA. CDR3 length: 12 residues. Trimming at V came to 7 bases and at J to 3 bases, leaving 6 bases not matched to a gene. This CDR3 is CSELGQRYEQYF. The CDR3 nucleotides read TGCAGCGAGTTGGGACAGCGCTACGAGCAGTACTTC.

The chain has TRBV11-1 and TRBJ2-7; D is perhaps TRBD2 (6 bases). Deletions cut 0 bases from V and 2 bases from J, with 11 bases between. Germline CDR1 SGHAT, CDR2 FQDESV (reference sequence). The CDR3 has 15 amino acids. This CDR3 is CASSLAVGGAYEQYF. CDR3 in DNA: TGTGCCAGCAGCTTAGCGGTAGGAGGGGCCTACGAGCAGTACTTC.

The V gene is TRBV7-2, the J gene TRBJ2-5; D is ambiguous. Germline CDR1 reads SGHTA; CDR2 reads FQGNSA. This CDR3 has 12 residues. Deletions cut 1 base from V and 4 bases from J, with 4 bases between. The chain's CDR3 is CASSLGRETQYF. The CDR3 nucleotides read TGTGCCAGCAGCTTAGGCAGAGAGACCCAGTACTTC. Full variable domain (rest looked up from reference TRBV7-2 and TRBJ2-5): GAGVSQSPSNKVTEKGKDVELRCDPISGHTALYWYRQSLGQGLEFLIYFQGNSAPDKSGLPSDRFSAERTGGSVSTLTIQRTQQEDSAVYLCASSLGRETQYFGPGTRLLVL.

The chain links TRBV6-5 to TRBJ2-7; 10 nucleotides match TRBD2. The CDR3 is made up of 13 amino acids. V gave up 7 bases and J gave up 4 bases; unmatched junction bases: 4. Germline V gene lookup returns CDR1 MNHEY and CDR2 SVGAGI. The CDR3 DNA reads TGTGCCAGCATCCCTAGCGGGAGTTACGAGCAGTACTTC. Protein sequence: CASIPSGSYEQYF.

The CDR3, as DNA: TGCGCCAGCAGCTCCTCGGGACAGGAGTTGAACACTGAAGCTTTCTTT. Its protein product is CASSSSGQELNTEAFF. This chain joins TRBV5-1 and TRBJ1-1, with 8 bases that match TRBD1. Germline CDR1 is SGHRS and CDR2 is YFSETQ. The CDR3 consists of 16 residues. The V and J ends lost 3 bases and 0 bases, in that order; junction bases with no gene match: 7.

The chain is built from TRBV5-4 and TRBJ2-5; TRBD2 matches at 9 bases. In germline, CDR1 is SGHNT, CDR2 YYREEE (reference sequence). V shed 4 bases, J shed 9 bases, and the junction held 13 bases outside the gene matches. The CDR3 runs to 15 residues. The CDR3 coding sequence is TGTGCCAGCAGCCTAGGTAGTGTAGCGGGAGCCGCCCAGTACTTC. Translating it yields CASSLGSVAGAAQYF.

The CDR3 here is CASSLSLEQFF. The CDR3 region has the DNA TGTGCCAGCAGTCTTAGCCTTGAGCAGTTCTTC. J is TRBJ2-1 and V is TRBV25-1; D ambiguous. V was pared by 5 bases and J by 9 bases, with 8 bases between. This CDR3 is 11 amino acids long. Germline CDR1 MGHDK, CDR2 SYGVNS.

The sample holds one count of this clone. V gene TRBV6-1 combines with J gene TRBJ1-2; no clear D gene. CDR1 is MNHNS and CDR2 is SASEGT in the germline V gene. This CDR3 comprises 13 residues. V was cut by 2 bases and J by 2 bases, with 6 bases left in between. The CDR3 DNA reads as TGTGCCAGCAGTGAAACGAGAAACTATGGCTACACCTTC. Its translation: CASSETRNYGYTF.

V is TRBV5-1 and J is TRBJ2-1; 7 bases are a match to TRBD1. Per germline, CDR1 SGHRS and CDR2 YFSETQ. The CDR3 consists of 16 residues. The ends lost 0 bases at V and 1 base at J; junction bases unmatched: 4. CDR3 DNA: TGCGCCAGCAGCTTGGATTGGGGACAGTCCTACAATGAGCAGTTCTTC. As protein: CASSLDWGQSYNEQFF.

This clone has just a few counts. V is TRBV2 and J is TRBJ1-4; tentative D call: TRBD1 (6 bases). This CDR3 is built from 13 residues. V lost 7 bases to trimming and J lost 3 bases, with 9 bases between them. CDR1 is SNHLY, CDR2 FYNNEI, per germline. The CDR3 sequence is CASKDSPNEKLFF. CDR3 DNA sequence: TGTGCCAGCAAGGACAGTCCTAATGAAAAACTGTTTTTT. Combining the CDR3 with reference TRBV2 and TRBJ1-4 gives the whole variable domain EPEVTQTPSHQVTQMGQEVILRCVPISNHLYFYWYRQILGQKVEFLVSFYNNEISEKSEIFDDQFSVERPDGSNFTLKIRSTKLEDSAMYFCASKDSPNEKLFFGSGTQLSVL.

V is TRBV7-3 and J is TRBJ2-2; D unclear. The CDR3 covers 15 residues. V dropped 5 bases and J dropped 5 bases, with 15 bases sitting between them. Looked up from germline, CDR1 is SGHTA and CDR2 is FQGTGA. Written as DNA, the CDR3 is TGTGCCAGCAGCCCGTATATAGGAATGACCGGGGAGCTGTTTTTT. It codes for CASSPYIGMTGELFF.

The chain recombines TRBV18 with TRBJ2-3; D gene ambiguous. Germline V gene sequence: CDR1 KGHSH, CDR2 LQKENI. V lost 3 bases to trimming and J lost 3 bases, with 7 bases between them. The CDR3 sequence is 13 residues long. The CDR3 nucleotides are TGTGCCAGCTCACCCCCTACGACAGATACGCAGTATTTT. It codes for CASSPPTTDTQYF. The full variable domain, in which reference TRBV18 and TRBJ2-3 provide the parts outside the CDR3, is NAGVMQNPRHLVRRRGQEARLRCSPMKGHSHVYWYRQLPEEGLKFMVYLQKENIIDESGMPKERFSAEFPKEGPSILRIQQVVRGDSAAYFCASSPPTTDTQYFGPGTRLTVL.

There are a few counts of this clone. The rearrangement uses TRBV11-1 and TRBJ1-2; TRBD1 might be the D (6 bases). The CDR3 length is 13 residues. V lost 5 bases and J lost 7, with 14 bases in between. CDR1 SGHAT and CDR2 FQDESV come from the germline V gene (reference sequence). CDR3 region: CASSDIGTSGYTF. CDR3 sequence (DNA): TGTGCCAGCAGCGACATCGGGACAAGTGGCTACACCTTC. Complete variable domain (other parts from reference TRBV11-1 and TRBJ1-2): EAEVAQSPRYKITEKSQAVAFWCDPISGHATLYWYRQILGQGPELLVQFQDESVVDDSQLPKDRFSAERLKGVDSTLKIQPAELGDSAMYLCASSDIGTSGYTFGSGTRLTVV.

The chain couples TRBV4-1 to TRBJ2-1, with D perhaps TRBD1 (5 bases). This CDR3 is built from 13 residues. The germline V and J ends were trimmed by 6 bases and 6 bases, with 12 bases remaining between them. Germline V gene sequence: CDR1 MGHRA, CDR2 YSYEKL. CDR3 protein: CASRFQGSNEQFF. In nucleotides, the CDR3 is TGCGCCAGCAGGTTTCAGGGATCCAATGAGCAGTTCTTC.

The CDR3 DNA follows: TGCGCCAGCAGCTTTACGGGTTCCTACGAGCAGTACTTC. This codes for CASSFTGSYEQYF. The V and J genes are TRBV5-1 and TRBJ2-7; D is unresolved. There are 13 residues in the CDR3. V lost 2 bases and J lost 1, with 7 bases in between. Germline CDR1 SGHRS, CDR2 YFSETQ.

CDR3 in amino acids: CASSVVVGETQYF. In nucleotides, the CDR3 is TGTGCCAGCAGCGTAGTAGTTGGGGAGACCCAGTACTTC. The chain links TRBV9 to TRBJ2-5; D gene unclear. Trimming removed 0 bases at V and 5 bases at J, with 8 bases between. The CDR3 has 13 amino acids. Germline V lookup: CDR1 SGDLS, CDR2 YYNGEE.

This clone showed up just once. V and J are TRBV28 and TRBJ1-1; a weak D match, TRBD1 (5 bases). With 2 bases removed from V and 0 bases from J, the gap between germline ends came to 16 bases. The CDR3 has 17 residues. Germline V CDR1 and CDR2: MDHEN, SYDVKM. CDR3 amino acids: CASSLRGVGVLNTEAFF. The CDR3 DNA follows: TGTGCCAGCAGTTTACGAGGGGTGGGGGTCCTGAACACTGAAGCTTTCTTT.

This clone was observed a single time. This chain joins TRBV5-1 and TRBJ2-3; D tentatively fits TRBD1 or TRBD2 (5 bases each). Germline assignment: CDR1 SGHRS and CDR2 YFSETQ. Between the trimmed V and J ends, which lost 4 bases and 0 bases, there was a span of 9 bases. The CDR3 runs to 14 residues. CDR3 nucleotide sequence: TGCGCCAGCAGCCTAAGGGACAGCACAGATACGCAGTATTTT. Translated: CASSLRDSTDTQYF.

The CDR3 DNA is TGTGCCAGCAGTCCCGGGACTAGGGGACAAGAGACCCAGTACTTC. It is translated as CASSPGTRGQETQYF. V usage is TRBV27 and J usage is TRBJ2-5; TRBD2 matches 8 bases. This CDR3 spans 15 amino acids. Germline-derived CDR1 and CDR2 are MNHEY and SMNVEV (reference sequence). The junction had 7 bases not matched to a gene; V was cut back by 5 bases and J by 2 bases.

The chain is built from TRBV11-3 and TRBJ2-1; 7 bases agree with TRBD1. V shed 0 bases, J shed 4 bases, and the junction held 3 bases outside the gene matches. Germline-derived CDR1 and CDR2 are SGHNT and YENEEA. The CDR3 runs 15 residues. The CDR3 spells CASSLEQGLYNEQFF. The DNA for the CDR3 is TGTGCCAGCAGCTTAGAACAGGGGTTATACAATGAGCAGTTCTTC. Complete variable domain (other parts from reference TRBV11-3 and TRBJ2-1): EAGVVQSPRYKIIEKKQPVAFWCNPISGHNTLYWYLQNLGQGPELLIRYENEEAVDDSQLPKDRFSAERLKGVDSTLKIQPAELGDSAVYLCASSLEQGLYNEQFFGPGTRLTVL.

To note about this clone: The identical CDR3 is also encoded by other nucleotide sequences in the sample. This chain connects TRBV9 to TRBJ1-2; D is perhaps TRBD1 (5 bases). With 0 bases removed from V and 4 bases from J, the gap between germline ends came to 7 bases. This CDR3 is built from 13 residues. Germline CDR1 is SGDLS and CDR2 is YYNGEE. The DNA of the CDR3 is TGTGCCAGCAGCGTAGATCAGGGCTATGGCTACACCTTC. This gives the protein CASSVDQGYGYTF.

The chain couples TRBV11-3 to TRBJ2-1; TRBD1 is a possible D gene (5 bases). Per germline, CDR1 SGHNT and CDR2 YENEEA. V gave up 5 bases and J gave up 4 bases, with 12 bases separating them. The CDR3 length is 14 residues. CDR3 in DNA: TGTGCCAGCAGCGTAGGACAATTATACAATGAGCAGTTCTTC. Translation gives CASSVGQLYNEQFF. Full variable domain (remainder filled in from reference TRBV11-3 and TRBJ2-1): EAGVVQSPRYKIIEKKQPVAFWCNPISGHNTLYWYLQNLGQGPELLIRYENEEAVDDSQLPKDRFSAERLKGVDSTLKIQPAELGDSAVYLCASSVGQLYNEQFFGPGTRLTVL.

The chain couples TRBV11-2 to TRBJ2-1; D is possibly TRBD1 (6 bases). The CDR3 consists of 13 residues. V was shortened by 4 bases and J by 14 bases, with 18 bases between the two germline ends. Germline loops: CDR1 SGHAT, CDR2 FQNNGV. This CDR3 reads CASSSHTGYKKFF. CDR3 nucleotides: TGTGCCAGCAGCTCTCACACAGGGTACAAGAAGTTCTTC.

The V and J genes are TRBV6-5 and TRBJ2-5, with 13 bases identical to TRBD2. V lost 7 bases to trimming and J lost 7 bases; unmatched junction nucleotides: 9. The CDR3 sequence is 15 residues long. Per germline, CDR1 MNHEY and CDR2 SVGAGI. The CDR3 sequence: CASTPTSGGAGTQYF. The CDR3 DNA reads as TGTGCCAGCACGCCTACTAGCGGGGGGGCGGGGACCCAGTACTTC.

The CDR3 loop reads CASSLDTLYGYTF. The CDR3 nucleotides are TGTGCCAGCAGCTTAGACACACTCTATGGCTACACCTTC. V is TRBV7-8 and J is TRBJ1-2; D is uncertain. This CDR3 contains 13 residues. V lost 1 base, J lost 4 bases, and 7 bases lay in between. From germline, CDR1 is SGHVS and CDR2 FQNEAQ.

This chain joins TRBV9 and TRBJ2-1; 10 bases line up with TRBD2. With 4 bases clipped from V and 4 bases from J, the junction kept 5 bases outside the gene matches. CDR3 length equals 15 residues. Germline values: CDR1 SGDLS, CDR2 YYNGEE. The CDR3 loop reads CASSPTSGAYNEQFF. The CDR3 coding sequence is TGTGCCAGCAGCCCAACTAGCGGGGCGTACAATGAGCAGTTCTTC.

The gene calls are TRBV7-3 and TRBJ2-1; possibly TRBD2 for D (5 bases). Deletions cut 4 bases from V and 2 bases from J, with 12 bases between. The CDR3 is 15 residues long. Germline-derived CDR1 and CDR2 are SGHTA and FQGTGA. For the CDR3, the DNA is TGTGCCAGCAGCTCCAGCGGTGGTACCTACAATGAGCAGTTCTTC. It codes for CASSSSGGTYNEQFF. Based on the CDR3 plus reference TRBV7-3 and TRBJ2-1, the full variable domain is GAGVSQTPSNKVTEKGKYVELRCDPISGHTALYWYRQSLGQGPEFLIYFQGTGAADDSGLPNDRFFAVRPEGSVSTLKIQRTERGDSAVYLCASSSSGGTYNEQFFGPGTRLTVL.

CDR3 in amino acids: CASTQGSPTGLDGYTF. In DNA form, the CDR3 reads TGTGCCAGCACCCAAGGGAGCCCCACAGGGCTCGATGGCTACACCTTC. V is TRBV5-4 and J is TRBJ1-2, with D possibly TRBD1 on 6 matching bases. CDR3 length equals 16 residues. Trimming took off 6 bases at V and 6 bases at J, with 24 bases between the two ends. From germline, CDR1 is SGHNT and CDR2 YYREEE (reference sequence).

The chain recombines TRBV11-2 with TRBJ2-3; D call uncertain. Germline CDR1 reads SGHAT; CDR2 reads FQNNGV. V was shortened by 2 bases and J by 2 bases, with 8 bases between the two germline ends. This CDR3 is built from 14 residues. CDR3 DNA sequence: TGTGCCAGCAGCTTACAGGTACTCACAGATACGCAGTATTTT. Translated: CASSLQVLTDTQYF.

The rearrangement uses TRBV10-3 and TRBJ1-3; D is undetermined. Germline V gene data show CDR1 as ENHRY and CDR2 as SYGVKD. Trimming took off 0 bases at V and 0 bases at J, with 6 bases between the two ends. The CDR3 contains 15 residues. For the CDR3, the DNA is TGTGCCATCAGTGAGTCCCCGGGCTCTGGAAACACCATATATTTT. This encodes CAISESPGSGNTIYF.

V gene TRBV6-1 combines with J gene TRBJ1-1, with no clear D. Between the trimmed V and J ends, which lost 6 bases and 2 bases, there was a span of 10 bases. In germline, CDR1 is MNHNS, CDR2 SASEGT. This CDR3 contains 13 residues. This chain's CDR3 is CASRIDGNTEAFF. The CDR3 DNA follows: TGTGCCAGCAGGATAGACGGCAACACTGAAGCTTTCTTT.